Below are 29 T cell receptor beta chains sequenced from a single sample in a study of blood T cells in healthy people across ages. Through a sample-barcoded 5' primer and a J-beta primer mix, a second PCR was run for roughly 7 to 11 cycles. A single record per CDR3 protein comes from TCRdb applying MiXCR to the 5' RACE reads. The data show around 1,000,000 distinct CDR3 sequences, approximately 26% seen once. The data also belong to a second study, concerning T cells of mothers and their children.

Sequenced input: blood. Every receptor here comes from a girl under 10 years old in good health.

This chain uses TRBV29-1 with TRBJ1-1, with D unresolved. Trimming shortened V by 5 bases and J by 0 bases, and 10 bases separated the two germline ends. Germline loops: CDR1 SQVTM, CDR2 ANQGSEA. This CDR3 comprises 13 residues. The CDR3, as DNA: TGCAGCGTTTATCCGGGGTTGAACACTGAAGCTTTCTTT. Translated, it gives CSVYPGLNTEAFF.

This sequence joins TRBV7-9 and TRBJ2-5; no clear D. The ends were cut back, 4 bases at V and 2 bases at J, with 17 bases in the middle. Germline V lookup: CDR1 SEHNR, CDR2 FQNEAQ (reference sequence). CDR3 length: 16 amino acids. In DNA form, the CDR3 reads TGTGCCAGCAGCTCTAAGAGCATGAGTTCGCAAGAGACCCAGTACTTC. Translation gives CASSSKSMSSQETQYF.

The chain links TRBV29-1 to TRBJ2-5; 9 bases agree with TRBD1. The J call may be wrong; the DNA end is better matched by TRBJ2-7. Germline assignment: CDR1 SQVTM and CDR2 ANQGSEA. The CDR3 is 14 residues long. The CDR3 DNA sequence: TGCAGCGTTTCCCAAACCGGGACAGGGATCGAGCAGTACTTC. As protein: CSVSQTGTGIEQYF.

This clonotype was counted a few times. The J gene is TRBJ1-1, the V gene TRBV20-1; D gene unclear. Germline V lookup: CDR1 DFQATT, CDR2 SNEGSKA (reference sequence). V was trimmed by 7 bases and J by 5 bases, leaving 23 bases between them. The CDR3 runs to 15 residues. CDR3 in DNA: TGCAGTGTTGGGAGGGAACACGCGGGGAGGACTGAAGCTTTCTTT. Translating it yields CSVGREHAGRTEAFF.

This clonotype was seen repeatedly, ten times or more. V gene TRBV28 combines with J gene TRBJ1-6; no clear D. The V gene's germline CDR1 is MDHEN and CDR2 SYDVKM. V was cut by 5 bases and J by 7 bases, with 9 bases left in between. The length of the CDR3 is 13 residues. In nucleotides, the CDR3 is TGTGCCAGCAGTGAACAAGTAAATTCACCCCTCCACTTT. It is translated as CASSEQVNSPLHF.

This clonotype showed up just a few times. The chain joins TRBV20-1 to TRBJ2-1; no reliable D call. Trimming took 6 bases from V and 6 from J, leaving 12 bases between them. The CDR3 length is 12 residues. CDR1 is DFQATT, CDR2 SNEGSKA, per germline (reference sequence). The CDR3 region is CSAHQSANEQFF. CDR3 DNA sequence: TGCAGTGCGCACCAGTCCGCCAATGAGCAGTTCTTC.

This clonotype has just one count. V gene TRBV20-1 combines with J gene TRBJ1-5; no clear D. V lost 3 bases, J lost 3 bases, and 9 bases lay in between. Per the germline V gene, CDR1 is DFQATT and CDR2 is SNEGSKA (reference sequence). This CDR3 is 13 amino acids long. As DNA, the CDR3 is TGCAGTGCTAGTGCCAGCCTCAATCAGCCCCAGCATTTT. This gives the protein CSASASLNQPQHF.

This clonotype occurred a few times. CDR3 residues: CASLTGGGETQYF. As DNA, the CDR3 is TGTGCCAGCCTCACTGGAGGTGGAGAGACCCAGTACTTC. V and J are TRBV12-3 or TRBV12-4 and TRBJ2-5; the D gene is possibly TRBD2 (5 bases). V shed 8 bases and J shed 4 bases, with 14 bases lying between them. This CDR3 has 13 amino acids.

With regard to this clonotype: One end of the junction is discordant with germline, which a read error may explain. J is TRBJ2-7 and V is TRBV6-1; D gene unclear. Germline CDR1 reads MNHNS; CDR2 reads SASEGT. This CDR3 is 13 amino acids long. The CDR3 protein is CASSVRPSYEQHF. For the CDR3, the DNA is TGTGCCAGCAGTGTCCGTCCCTCCTACGAGCAGCACTTC.

The gene calls are TRBV7-9 and TRBJ1-6; tentatively, D is TRBD1 (6 bases). Germline CDR1 reads SEHNR; CDR2 reads FQNEAQ (reference sequence). The V and J ends lost 4 bases and 8 bases respectively, with 15 bases between them. This CDR3 is 15 amino acids long. CDR3 bases: TGTGCCAGCAGCTCCCGACGGGGGGCGTATTCACCCCTCCACTTT. Translated, it gives CASSSRRGAYSPLHF.

This clonotype was recorded a few times. The chain carries TRBV12-3 or TRBV12-4 and TRBJ1-1; D uncertain. This CDR3 contains 13 residues. The V gene lost 7 bases and the J gene lost 4 bases, with 13 bases spanning the gap. CDR3: CASIYDGSTEAFF. The DNA for the CDR3 is TGTGCCAGCATTTATGACGGAAGCACTGAAGCTTTCTTT.

The rearrangement joins TRBV6-5 to TRBJ2-5; D unresolved. This CDR3 spans 13 amino acids. CDR1 and CDR2 (germline): MNHEY, SVGAGI. Trimming shortened V by 10 bases and J by 3 bases, and 15 bases separated the two germline ends. The CDR3 DNA is TGTGCCACCAAACCCTGGACGGAAGAGACCCAGTACTTC. Its translation is CATKPWTEETQYF.

This chain links TRBV18 with TRBJ1-4; perhaps TRBD1 as D (5 bases). The CDR3 runs to 14 residues. The germline V and J ends were trimmed by 3 bases and 8 bases, with 13 bases remaining between them. Germline CDR1 is KGHSH and CDR2 is LQKENI. CDR3 sequence: CASSPSGRGEKLFF. The CDR3 bases are TGTGCCAGCTCACCCTCGGGGAGGGGCGAAAAACTGTTTTTT.

This clonotype has just a few counts. The chain joins TRBV29-1 to TRBJ1-3, with unresolved D. Trimming took off 1 base at V and 6 bases at J, with 10 bases between the two ends. The V gene's germline CDR1 is SQVTM and CDR2 ANQGSEA. The CDR3 has 13 residues. In DNA, the CDR3 is TGCAGCGTTGAAGGAGGTGAATTAAACACCATATATTTT. Protein sequence: CSVEGGELNTIYF.

The chain uses TRBV12-3 or TRBV12-4 and TRBJ2-5; 7 bases line up with TRBD1. J lost 2 bases, V lost 7 bases, and 7 bases had no gene match. CDR3 length: 14 residues. The CDR3 region is CASTLGGPQETQYF. As DNA, the CDR3 is TGTGCCAGCACCCTAGGGGGCCCGCAAGAGACCCAGTACTTC.

The chain combines TRBV27 with TRBJ2-7; 9 positions match TRBD1. The germline V gene encodes CDR1 MNHEY and CDR2 SMNVEV (reference sequence). The ends lost 4 bases at V and 3 bases at J; junction bases unmatched: 4. This CDR3 has 14 residues. The CDR3 here is CASSWTGDYYEQYF. Here the CDR3 DNA reads TGTGCCAGCAGTTGGACAGGGGACTACTACGAGCAGTACTTC.

This clonotype was recorded a few times. The chain joins TRBV18 to TRBJ2-7, with 8 bases that match TRBD1. The junction had 13 bases not matched to a gene; V was cut back by 5 bases and J by 4 bases. The CDR3 spans 16 residues. Germline CDR1 and CDR2: KGHSH and LQKENI. CDR3 amino acids: CASSSGGQGVAYEQYF. The CDR3 DNA follows: TGTGCCAGCTCATCTGGAGGACAGGGTGTCGCTTACGAGCAGTACTTC.

This clonotype was observed a handful of times. The chain is built from TRBV3-1 and TRBJ2-1; 11 positions agree with TRBD2. Germline V gene lookup returns CDR1 LGHDT and CDR2 YNNKEL (reference sequence). The J segment lost 7 bases and the V segment lost 5 bases, leaving 10 bases of the junction unmatched. The CDR3 runs to 16 residues. The CDR3 bases are TGTGCCAGCAGCGATGGCGGGGTAGCGGGAGGGAATGAGCAGTTCTTC. This translates into CASSDGGVAGGNEQFF.

This clonotype appeared a few times. This rearrangement joins TRBV29-1 to TRBJ1-1; D is unresolved. Trimming removed 5 bases at V and 1 base at J, with 5 bases between. This CDR3 is built from 11 residues. Germline lookup yields CDR1 SQVTM and CDR2 ANQGSEA. CDR3 protein: CSVQRNTEAFF. The CDR3 region has the DNA TGCAGCGTTCAACGGAACACTGAAGCTTTCTTT.

This clonotype has just one count. CDR3 amino acids: CASSLTSVRNEQFF. The CDR3 nucleotides read TGTGCCAGCAGTTTGACTAGTGTGCGCAATGAGCAGTTCTTC. The rearrangement uses TRBV28 and TRBJ2-1, with D maybe TRBD2 (6 bases). V gave up 3 bases and J gave up 6 bases, with 12 bases separating them. Germline values: CDR1 MDHEN, CDR2 SYDVKM. This CDR3 contains 14 residues.

In nucleotides, the CDR3 is TGCAGTGCTAGAGATCTCAGCGAGCCAGATACGCAGTATTTT. It codes for CSARDLSEPDTQYF. This rearrangement joins TRBV20-1 to TRBJ2-3, with D uncertain. This CDR3 region has 14 residues. The V end lost 0 bases, the J end lost 4 bases, and 11 bases lay between the germline ends. Germline V gene data show CDR1 as DFQATT and CDR2 as SNEGSKA (reference sequence).

CDR3 sequence: CAINAVAGGQKNEQFF. CDR3 in DNA: TGTGCCATCAACGCGGTAGCGGGGGGCCAGAAGAATGAGCAGTTCTTC. This chain joins TRBV10-3 and TRBJ2-1; 10 bases fit TRBD2. The ends lost 7 bases at V and 7 bases at J; junction bases unmatched: 13. This CDR3 spans 16 amino acids. CDR1 is ENHRY, CDR2 SYGVKD, per germline.

This clonotype turned up a few times. In DNA, the CDR3 is TGCGCCAGCGGCAAGACAACGAACTCCTATAATTCACCCCTCCACTTT. It is translated as CASGKTTNSYNSPLHF. This chain links TRBV4-3 with TRBJ1-6; D ambiguous. Per the germline V gene, CDR1 is LGHNA and CDR2 is YSLEER. The CDR3 is 16 residues long. Trimming pared 8 bases from V and 0 bases from J, leaving 14 bases between.

J is TRBJ2-3 and V is TRBV3-1; a possible D gene is TRBD1 (5 bases). Germline-derived CDR1 and CDR2 are LGHDT and YNNKEL (reference sequence). The ends were cut back, 4 bases at V and 2 bases at J, with 22 bases in the middle. CDR3 length equals 18 residues. CDR3 sequence (DNA): TGTGCCAGCAGCCCTGAGGACAAGATCGGCTTACACACAGATACGCAGTATTTT. Its protein product is CASSPEDKIGLHTDTQYF.

This clonotype occurred a few times. V and J are TRBV27 and TRBJ1-6; unclear D gene. Germline V gene lookup returns CDR1 MNHEY and CDR2 SMNVEV (reference sequence). The V end lost 2 bases, the J end lost 10 bases, and 12 bases lay between the germline ends. This CDR3 is 14 amino acids long. CDR3 nucleotides: TGTGCCAGCAGTTTAACCTCCACAGAATCACCCCTCCACTTT. Translating gives CASSLTSTESPLHF.

This clonotype was found a few times. One junction end disagrees with the germline gene, perhaps due to a read error. The chain combines TRBV7-7 with TRBJ2-5; D gene ambiguous. This CDR3 has 14 amino acids. Germline loops: CDR1 SSHAT, CDR2 FNYEAQ (reference sequence). The CDR3 spells CASSLHNPQETQYF. CDR3 DNA: TGTGCTAGCAGCTTGCATAACCCCCAAGAGACCCAGTACTTC. The entire variable domain, with the rest obtained from reference TRBV7-7 and TRBJ2-5, is as follows: GAGVSQSPRYKVTKRGQDVTLRCDPISSHATLYWYQQALGQGPEFLTYFNYEAQPDKSGLPSDRFSAERPEGSISTLTIQRTEQRDSAMYRCASSLHNPQETQYFGPGTRLLVL.

This clonotype was recorded a few times. This chain connects TRBV2 to TRBJ1-4, with D tentatively TRBD1 (6 bases). V shed 5 bases and J shed 3 bases, with 13 bases lying between them. The CDR3 is 15 residues long. Germline V gene data show CDR1 as SNHLY and CDR2 as FYNNEI. CDR3 in amino acids: CASSLNGGPNEKLFF. The DNA for the CDR3 is TGTGCCAGCAGTCTTAACGGGGGGCCTAATGAAAAACTGTTTTTT. Drawing the rest from reference TRBV2 and TRBJ1-4, the complete variable domain is EPEVTQTPSHQVTQMGQEVILRCVPISNHLYFYWYRQILGQKVEFLVSFYNNEISEKSEIFDDQFSVERPDGSNFTLKIRSTKLEDSAMYFCASSLNGGPNEKLFFGSGTQLSVL.

The genes are TRBV15 and TRBJ2-7; TRBD1 matches at 9 bases. Germline CDR1 LNHNV, CDR2 YYDKDF (reference sequence). After removal of 4 bases from V and 3 bases from J, the junction contained 19 bases not matched to a gene. The CDR3 extends over 19 amino acids. The CDR3, as DNA: TGTGCCACCAGCACGGACGGACAGGGGTTTGGGGGGTTGCACTACGAGCAGTACTTC. Protein sequence: CATSTDGQGFGGLHYEQYF.

This clonotype has just a few counts. The rearrangement joins TRBV12-3 or TRBV12-4 to TRBJ2-7; possible D gene TRBD1, 5 bases. The CDR3 covers 15 residues. Between the trimmed V and J ends, which lost 7 bases and 2 bases, there was a span of 18 bases. The DNA of the CDR3 is TGTGCCAGCACCAGCGCCGAGACAGCTCCCTACGAGCAGTACTTC. Translation: CASTSAETAPYEQYF.